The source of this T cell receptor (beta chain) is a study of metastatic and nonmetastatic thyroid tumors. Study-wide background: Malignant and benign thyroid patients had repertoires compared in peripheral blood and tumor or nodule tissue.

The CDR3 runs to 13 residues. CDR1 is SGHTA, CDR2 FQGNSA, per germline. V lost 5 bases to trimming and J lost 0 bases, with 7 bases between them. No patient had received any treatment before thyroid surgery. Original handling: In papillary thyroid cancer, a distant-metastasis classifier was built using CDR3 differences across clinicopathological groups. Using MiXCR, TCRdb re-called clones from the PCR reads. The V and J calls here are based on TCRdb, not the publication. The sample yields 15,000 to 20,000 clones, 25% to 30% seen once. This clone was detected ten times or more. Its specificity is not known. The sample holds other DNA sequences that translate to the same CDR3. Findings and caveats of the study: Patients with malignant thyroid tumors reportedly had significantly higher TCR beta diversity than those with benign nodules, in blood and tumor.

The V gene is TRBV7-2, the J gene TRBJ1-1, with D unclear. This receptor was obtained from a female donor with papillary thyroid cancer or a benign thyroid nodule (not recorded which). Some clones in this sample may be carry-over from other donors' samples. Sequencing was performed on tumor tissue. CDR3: CASSRQMNTEAFF. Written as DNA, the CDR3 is TGTGCCAGCAGCCGACAAATGAACACTGAAGCTTTCTTT.